Listed below are T cell receptor beta chains from one sample, sequenced in a study of T cells in localized non-small cell lung cancer. Clones were sequenced by immunoSEQ multiplex PCR, and TCRdb holds only the in-frame ones, with some missing. Of some 25,000 clones listed, roughly 90% were seen once; the top ten hold 6.1%. Source: PBMCs, taken before any cancer treatment. The origin of the receptors is a man aged 35 to 69 with stage II lung adenocarcinoma. CDR3s include the opening cysteine and the closing phenylalanine or tryptophan. A D gene is named only where the DNA matches it firmly. Clone size is shown for a subset of rows, as once, few, many or a class of expanded clone.

CDR3 DNA: TGTGCCACCAGCGGTGATAATGAAAAACTGTTTTTT
CDR3 protein: CATSGDNEKLFF
J gene: TRBJ1-4
V gene: TRBV15
D gene: .
clone size: .

CDR3 DNA: TGTGCCAGCAGTGAAGCAATCCGAGGGAGGACGGATACGCAGTATTTT
CDR3 protein: CASSEAIRGRTDTQYF
J gene: TRBJ2-3
V gene: TRBV6-1
D gene: .
clone size: .

CDR3 DNA: TGCGCCAGCAGCCAACCGACTAGCGGGAGGACCGGGGAGCTGTTTTTT
CDR3 protein: CASSQPTSGRTGELFF
J gene: TRBJ2-2
V gene: TRBV4-1
D gene: TRBD2
clone size: .

CDR3 DNA: TGTGCCAGCGGCAGGGAGACCCAGTACTTC
CDR3 protein: CASGRETQYF
J gene: TRBJ2-5
V gene: TRBV6-5
D gene: .
clone size: .

CDR3 DNA: TGTGCCAGCAGCTTGGAACCCAGGGCCGAGCAGTACTTC
CDR3 protein: CASSLEPRAEQYF
J gene: TRBJ2-7
V gene: TRBV5-8
D gene: .
clone size: .

CDR3 DNA: TGTGCCAGCAGGGAACTAGCGGGGGGGACAGATACGCAGTATTTT
CDR3 protein: CASRELAGGTDTQYF
J gene: TRBJ2-3
V gene: TRBV5-4
D gene: TRBD2
clone size: .

CDR3 DNA: TGTGCCAGTAGTACTCGACAGGGACCCTACGAGCAGTACTTC
CDR3 protein: CASSTRQGPYEQYF
J gene: TRBJ2-7
V gene: TRBV19
D gene: TRBD1
clone size: .

CDR3 DNA: TGTGCCAGCAGCCAGGGGGCCAACTTCTACAATGAGCAGTTCTTC
CDR3 protein: CASSQGANFYNEQFF
J gene: TRBJ2-1
V gene: TRBV14
D gene: .
clone size: .

CDR3 DNA: TGTGCCAGCAGCTCCCAGGGGACTGGAAACACCATATATTTT
CDR3 protein: CASSSQGTGNTIYF
J gene: TRBJ1-3
V gene: TRBV7-6
D gene: .
clone size: .

CDR3 DNA: TGTGCCAGCAGCGTAGGGGGGGACACCGGGGAGCTGTTTTTT
CDR3 protein: CASSVGGDTGELFF
J gene: TRBJ2-2
V gene: TRBV9
D gene: .
clone size: once

CDR3 DNA: TGTGCCAGCAGCTTGGGACAAGGGGCGGTGGAGCAGTACTTC
CDR3 protein: CASSLGQGAVEQYF
J gene: TRBJ2-7
V gene: TRBV7-9
D gene: .
clone size: .

CDR3 DNA: TGTGCCAGCACCTACTCGGGGGGCGGCTATGGCTACACCTTC
CDR3 protein: CASTYSGGGYGYTF
J gene: TRBJ1-2
V gene: TRBV6-5
D gene: .
clone size: few

CDR3 DNA: TGTGCCAGTAGCCCCGACCGAACTGGTTTCGGCTACACCTTC
CDR3 protein: CASSPDRTGFGYTF
J gene: TRBJ1-2
V gene: TRBV19
D gene: .
clone size: .

CDR3 DNA: TGCGCCAGCAGCCAAGGACCAGGGGAGGGGCAAGAGACCCAGTACTTC
CDR3 protein: CASSQGPGEGQETQYF
J gene: TRBJ2-5
V gene: TRBV4-3
D gene: .
clone size: .

CDR3 DNA: TGTGCCAGCAGTTACGGGGTGAACTCCTACAATGAGCAGTTCTTC
CDR3 protein: CASSYGVNSYNEQFF
J gene: TRBJ2-1
V gene: TRBV6-5
D gene: .
clone size: .

CDR3 DNA: TGTGCCAGCAGCTTATCTCGGTCAACTAATGAAAAACTGTTTTTT
CDR3 protein: CASSLSRSTNEKLFF
J gene: TRBJ1-4
V gene: TRBV7-9
D gene: .
clone size: .

CDR3 DNA: TGTGCCAGTAGTATACTTCCTACGACAAGCTACGAGCAGTACTTC
CDR3 protein: CASSILPTTSYEQYF
J gene: TRBJ2-7
V gene: TRBV19
D gene: .
clone size: .

CDR3 DNA: TGTGCCAGCAGTGAAGGCATGGGGGGGCTAGTCCTGACTTTC
CDR3 protein: CASSEGMGGLVLTF
J gene: TRBJ2-6
V gene: TRBV2
D gene: .
clone size: .

CDR3 DNA: TGTGCCAGCAGCTTAATTACGGGGCAAGAGACCCAGTACTTC
CDR3 protein: CASSLITGQETQYF
J gene: TRBJ2-5
V gene: TRBV11-3
D gene: .
clone size: .

CDR3 DNA: TGTGCCAGCAGCTCCGGGACAGGCGCCAATCAGCCCCAGCATTTT
CDR3 protein: CASSSGTGANQPQHF
J gene: TRBJ1-5
V gene: TRBV28
D gene: TRBD1
clone size: .

CDR3 DNA: TGTGCCTGGAGTGGCCGTTTAAGGGACAATGAGCAGTTCTTC
CDR3 protein: CAWSGRLRDNEQFF
J gene: TRBJ2-1
V gene: TRBV30
D gene: .
clone size: .

CDR3 DNA: TGCGCCAGCGGCGAGCGGGAGGGCTACGAGCAGTACTTC
CDR3 protein: CASGEREGYEQYF
J gene: TRBJ2-7
V gene: TRBV5-1
D gene: TRBD2
clone size: .

CDR3 DNA: TGTGCCAGCAGCACCACGCGGAACACTGAAGCTTTCTTT
CDR3 protein: CASSTTRNTEAFF
J gene: TRBJ1-1
V gene: TRBV9
D gene: .
clone size: .

CDR3 DNA: TGTGCCAGCAGCTTAGGAGTGAGGGACACTGAAGCTTTCTTT
CDR3 protein: CASSLGVRDTEAFF
J gene: TRBJ1-1
V gene: TRBV7-8
D gene: .
clone size: .

CDR3 DNA: TGTGCCAGCAGTTTACGGGACCCCGGAGGCTATGGCTACACCTTC
CDR3 protein: CASSLRDPGGYGYTF
J gene: TRBJ1-2
V gene: TRBV28
D gene: .
clone size: .

CDR3 DNA: TGTGCCAGCAGCACTCAGGGGGACACTGAAGCTTTCTTT
CDR3 protein: CASSTQGDTEAFF
J gene: TRBJ1-1
V gene: TRBV9
D gene: TRBD1
clone size: .

CDR3 DNA: TGTGCCAGCAGGGAGGACGGGGACAATCAGCCCCAGCATTTT
CDR3 protein: CASREDGDNQPQHF
J gene: TRBJ1-5
V gene: TRBV2
D gene: .
clone size: few

CDR3 DNA: TGCAGCGTTGGGAAAGGCTCCGGAGCTAACTATGGCTACACCTTC
CDR3 protein: CSVGKGSGANYGYTF
J gene: TRBJ1-2
V gene: TRBV29-1
D gene: .
clone size: .

CDR3 DNA: TGTGCCAGCAGCTTAGGTAGCTCGTTGACTGACAATGAGCAGTTCTTC
CDR3 protein: CASSLGSSLTDNEQFF
J gene: TRBJ2-1
V gene: TRBV7-8
D gene: .
clone size: .

CDR3 DNA: TGCGCCAGCAGCCCGGGAGGGGGCTATGGCTACACCTTC
CDR3 protein: CASSPGGGYGYTF
J gene: TRBJ1-2
V gene: TRBV4-3
D gene: .
clone size: .

CDR3 DNA: TGTGCCAGCAGCCCCTGGACAGGTTCGAACACCGGGGAGCTGTTTTTT
CDR3 protein: CASSPWTGSNTGELFF
J gene: TRBJ2-2
V gene: TRBV11-2
D gene: TRBD1
clone size: .

CDR3 DNA: TGTGCCAGCTCACAGGGGACTAGCGGAACGGATACGCAGTATTTT
CDR3 protein: CASSQGTSGTDTQYF
J gene: TRBJ2-3
V gene: TRBV18
D gene: TRBD2
clone size: .

CDR3 DNA: TGCGCCAGCAGCCTGGGGGGAGCGGGAAACAATGAGCAGTTCTTC
CDR3 protein: CASSLGGAGNNEQFF
J gene: TRBJ2-1
V gene: TRBV5-1
D gene: TRBD2
clone size: .

CDR3 DNA: TGTGCCATCCGAGGTGGGGATCAGCCCCAGCATTTT
CDR3 protein: CAIRGGDQPQHF
J gene: TRBJ1-5
V gene: TRBV10-3
D gene: .
clone size: .

CDR3 DNA: TGCGCCAGCAGCCCGGGCGGCGGCTCCTACAATGAGCAGTTCTTC
CDR3 protein: CASSPGGGSYNEQFF
J gene: TRBJ2-1
V gene: TRBV5-1
D gene: .
clone size: .

CDR3 DNA: TGTGCCAGCAGCAAAGGGAGGGGGAACAATTTCTACGAGCAGTACTTC
CDR3 protein: CASSKGRGNNFYEQYF
J gene: TRBJ2-7
V gene: TRBV21-1
D gene: .
clone size: .

CDR3 DNA: TGTGCCTGGAGTCTGAGCGGGAGTATGACCGGGGAGCTGTTTTTT
CDR3 protein: CAWSLSGSMTGELFF
J gene: TRBJ2-2
V gene: TRBV30
D gene: TRBD2
clone size: .

CDR3 DNA: TGTGCCAGCAGTTACGTTGGAGGGATTAATTCACCCCTCCACTTT
CDR3 protein: CASSYVGGINSPLHF
J gene: TRBJ1-6
V gene: TRBV6-6
D gene: .
clone size: .

CDR3 DNA: TGTGCCAGCAGGCCACCCGGATGGCCAGGAGAGACCCAGTACTTC
CDR3 protein: CASRPPGWPGETQYF
J gene: TRBJ2-5
V gene: TRBV11-2
D gene: .
clone size: .

CDR3 DNA: TGTGCCAGCAGCTTGGACAGGGTCCTTCAGTACTTC
CDR3 protein: CASSLDRVLQYF
J gene: TRBJ2-7
V gene: TRBV5-4
D gene: .
clone size: .

CDR3 DNA: TGTGCCAGCAGTTTATTTAGGGCGGGATACACAGATACGCAGTATTTT
CDR3 protein: CASSLFRAGYTDTQYF
J gene: TRBJ2-3
V gene: TRBV28
D gene: .
clone size: once

CDR3 DNA: TGTGCCTGGAGCCACAATGAAAAACTGTTTTTT
CDR3 protein: CAWSHNEKLFF
J gene: TRBJ1-4
V gene: TRBV30
D gene: .
clone size: once